What follows is one T cell receptor beta chain and its context. This sample is drawn from a study of blood T cell repertoires in COVID-19. Study context: There were acute and convalescent COVID-19 samples, and they came from the United States, Italy and Spain. Sources were T cells, B-cell-depleted T cells, or PBMCs; the material itself was cDNA or gDNA.

Trimming removed 0 bases from V and 9 bases from J, with 12 bases in between. The CDR3 is 13 amino acids. The germline V gene has CDR1 GTSNPN and CDR2 SVGIG (reference sequence). Study processing details: How many nucleated cells were present was estimated from reference gene primer amplification. Method: immunoSEQ multiplex PCR; TCRdb's copy keeps in-frame clones and lacks some. D and trimming were read from the DNA, whereas the V and J calls and clone size are those reported in that table. The table shows more than 200,000 clones, with 88% occurring only once. The rearrangement links TRBV30 to TRBJ1-5; a possible D gene is TRBD1 (5 bases). The receptor was derived from a man aged 70-80 years with acute or convalescent COVID-19. The sample taken for sequencing was peripheral blood. The CDR3 coding sequence is TGTGCCTGGAGTGTGGGGGGTGCAGGGCCCCAGCATTTT. It is translated as CAWSVGGAGPQHF.